Detailed here is one TCR beta chain. These data originate in a study of shared clonotypes between healthy human individuals. Germline V gives CDR1 MDHEN, CDR2 SYDVKM. The CDR3 sequence is 17 residues long. Trimming cost V 5 bases and J 8 bases, with 25 bases left between them. Each PCR replicate from the sorted subsets contained about 200 ng DNA, which is about 30,000 T cell genomes. Generated by immunoSEQ multiplex PCR, the TCRdb table keeps only in-frame clones and is missing some. The sample lists some 1.1 million clones, approximately 80% seen once, with roughly 0.82% in the top ten. This chain connects TRBV28 to TRBJ2-1, with D maybe TRBD1 (6 bases). The sequence was obtained from a man aged 18 to 30 in good health. Some clones in this sample may be carry-over from other donors' samples. Material: memory CD4+ T cells from PBMCs. Subset reported: CD45RA-negative fraction. The CDR3 spells CASSGGLGSSVGYEQFF. The CDR3 region has the DNA TGTGCCAGCAGTGGGGGCCTGGGATCCTCCGTCGGGTATGAGCAGTTCTTC.